One sample yielded the 7 T cell receptor beta chains listed below, sequenced in a study of vaccination and CD4 T cells after COVID-19. Oncomine TCR Beta short-read sequencing was applied to DNA from cultured CD4+ T cells. TCRdb re-called the PCR reads with MiXCR, one entry per CDR3 protein. The table has about 18,000 distinct CDR3 sequences, around 80% seen once. No antigens are known for them. Treatment meaning: roughly 10-day PBMC culture with coronavirus spike peptide pools or control peptides (ViraFEST assay). Sequenced material: CD4+ T cells from blood, cultured in vitro, taken after SARS-CoV-2 vaccination. The receptors stem from a human donor who received a COVID-19 vaccine.

The rearrangement uses TRBV20-1 and TRBJ1-2; possible D gene TRBD1, 6 bases. Per germline, CDR1 DFQATT and CDR2 SNEGSKA (reference sequence). Deletions cut 6 bases from V and 2 bases from J, with 16 bases between. The CDR3 spans 14 residues. The DNA of the CDR3 is TGCAGTGCAGCGAGGGGGACTTTAAACTATGGCTACACCTTC. Translation: CSAARGTLNYGYTF.

This chain connects TRBV2 to TRBJ1-6; no clear D. V lost 6 bases and J 10 bases, leaving 13 bases between the germline ends. CDR3 length equals 13 residues. CDR1 and CDR2 (germline): SNHLY, FYNNEI. The chain's CDR3 is CASSTWDRSPLHF. The CDR3 nucleotides read TGTGCCAGCAGCACATGGGATAGGTCACCCCTCCACTTT. Together with reference TRBV2 and TRBJ1-6, the CDR3 gives the full variable domain: EPEVTQTPSHQVTQMGQEVILRCVPISNHLYFYWYRQILGQKVEFLVSFYNNEISEKSEIFDDQFSVERPDGSNFTLKIRSTKLEDSAMYFCASSTWDRSPLHFGNGTRLTVT.

The chain couples TRBV10-1 to TRBJ2-5; TRBD1 might be the D (5 bases). Trimming shortened V by 2 bases and J by 4 bases, and 11 bases separated the two germline ends. Germline values: CDR1 WNHNN, CDR2 SYGVQD (reference sequence). The CDR3 loop spans 14 amino acids. CDR3 DNA: TGCGCCAGCAGTGAGCAGGGTGGCGGAGAGACCCAGTACTTC. Translation: CASSEQGGGETQYF.

The rearrangement joins TRBV10-3 to TRBJ1-1, with a tentative D call TRBD1 (5 bases). Germline assignment: CDR1 ENHRY and CDR2 SYGVKD. V shed 7 bases and J shed 0 bases, with 9 bases lying between them. The CDR3 is made up of 13 amino acids. The CDR3 coding sequence is TGTGCCATCACCCTGACAGTGAACACTGAAGCTTTCTTT. As protein: CAITLTVNTEAFF.

This rearrangement joins TRBV5-6 to TRBJ2-5; 14 bases map to TRBD2. CDR3 size: 15 residues. J was trimmed by 7 bases and V by 6 bases; bases with no gene match: 8. Looked up from germline, CDR1 is SGHDT and CDR2 is YYEEEE. The CDR3 loop is CASTRLAGGPGTQYF. The DNA for the CDR3 is TGTGCCAGCACCCGACTAGCGGGGGGGCCTGGGACCCAGTACTTC.

The chain employs TRBV21-1 and TRBJ1-2; TRBD1 reflects the table's D call only, with no check against the DNA. TRBV21-1 is an annotated pseudogene. This CDR3 is built from 18 residues. DNA of the CDR3: TGTGCCAGCAGCAAGCGAAGGGACAGTAAGGCCGAGAAGTATGGCTACACCTTC. Its translation is CASSKRRDSKAEKYGYTF.

With respect to this clonotype: At one end, the junction sequence differs from germline, possibly due to a read error. CDR3 nucleotide sequence: TGTGCCAGCAGGCCGAGGACAGGGGGACTCAATCTGTATTTT. This codes for CASRPRTGGLNLYF. V gene TRBV2 combines with J gene TRBJ1-5; 10 nucleotides agree with TRBD1. Germline lookup yields CDR1 SNHLY and CDR2 FYNNEI. This CDR3 comprises 14 residues.